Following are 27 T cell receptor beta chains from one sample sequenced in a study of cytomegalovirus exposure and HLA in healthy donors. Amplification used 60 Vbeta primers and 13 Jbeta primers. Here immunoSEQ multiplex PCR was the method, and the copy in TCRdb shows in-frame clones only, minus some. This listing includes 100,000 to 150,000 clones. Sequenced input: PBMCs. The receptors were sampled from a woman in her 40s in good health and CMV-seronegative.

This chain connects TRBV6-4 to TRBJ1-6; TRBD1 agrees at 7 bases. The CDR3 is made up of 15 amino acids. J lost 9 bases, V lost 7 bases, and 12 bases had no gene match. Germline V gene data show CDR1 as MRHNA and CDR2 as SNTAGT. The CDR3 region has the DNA TGTGCCAGCATGATGAAGGGGGCGCGAATTTCACCCCTCCACTTT. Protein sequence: CASMMKGARISPLHF.

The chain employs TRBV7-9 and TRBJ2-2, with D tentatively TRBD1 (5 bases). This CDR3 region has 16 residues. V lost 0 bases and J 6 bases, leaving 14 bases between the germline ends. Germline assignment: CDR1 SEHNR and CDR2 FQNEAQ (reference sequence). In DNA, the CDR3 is TGTGCCAGCAGCTTAGCAGCAGGGTTGTGGGCCGGGGAGCTGTTTTTT. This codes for CASSLAAGLWAGELFF.

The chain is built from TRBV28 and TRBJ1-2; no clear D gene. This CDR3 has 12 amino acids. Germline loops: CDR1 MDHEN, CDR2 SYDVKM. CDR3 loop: CVSVGANYGYTF. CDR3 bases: TGTGTTTCGGTGGGAGCTAACTATGGCTACACCTTC.

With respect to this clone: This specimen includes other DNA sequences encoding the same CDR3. CDR3 region: CASSVAGGETQYF. The CDR3 DNA reads as TGTGCCAGCAGCGTGGCGGGAGGGGAGACCCAGTACTTC. This chain joins TRBV9 and TRBJ2-5; 9 bases are shared with TRBD2. The germline gives CDR1 SGDLS, CDR2 YYNGEE. CDR3 length: 13 amino acids. V was clipped by 2 bases and J by 5 bases; unmatched bases: 1.

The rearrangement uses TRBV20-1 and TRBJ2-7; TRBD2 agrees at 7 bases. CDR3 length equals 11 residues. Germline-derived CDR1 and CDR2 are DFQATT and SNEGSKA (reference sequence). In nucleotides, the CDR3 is TGCAGCGAGAACGGGGGGTTCGAGCAGTACTTC. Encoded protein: CSENGGFEQYF.

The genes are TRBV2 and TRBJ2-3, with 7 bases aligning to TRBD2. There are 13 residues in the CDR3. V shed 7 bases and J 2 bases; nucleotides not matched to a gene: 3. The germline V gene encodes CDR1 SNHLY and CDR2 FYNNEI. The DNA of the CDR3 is TGTGCCAGCACGCGGGGGTACACAGATACGCAGTATTTT. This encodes CASTRGYTDTQYF.

For the CDR3, the DNA is TGTGCCAGCAGCTCCGGACAGGCCATAAGCAATCAGCCCCAGCATTTT. Translating gives CASSSGQAISNQPQHF. The chain combines TRBV7-2 with TRBJ1-5, with TRBD1 identical over 7 bases. Germline CDR1 and CDR2: SGHTA and FQGNSA. The CDR3 runs 16 residues. After removal of 4 bases from V and 1 base from J, the junction contained 7 bases not matched to a gene.

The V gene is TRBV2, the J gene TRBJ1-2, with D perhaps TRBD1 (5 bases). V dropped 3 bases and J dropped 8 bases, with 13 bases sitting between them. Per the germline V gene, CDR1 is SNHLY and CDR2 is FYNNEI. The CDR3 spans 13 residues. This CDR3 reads CASSDAGRRGYTF. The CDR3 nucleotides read TGTGCCAGCAGTGACGCAGGGAGGAGGGGCTACACCTTC.

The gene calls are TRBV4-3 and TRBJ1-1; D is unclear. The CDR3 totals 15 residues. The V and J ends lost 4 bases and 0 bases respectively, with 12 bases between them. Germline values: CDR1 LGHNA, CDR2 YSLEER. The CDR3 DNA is TGCGCCAGCAGCCCAGAAATCAGTTTGAACACTGAAGCTTTCTTT. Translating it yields CASSPEISLNTEAFF.

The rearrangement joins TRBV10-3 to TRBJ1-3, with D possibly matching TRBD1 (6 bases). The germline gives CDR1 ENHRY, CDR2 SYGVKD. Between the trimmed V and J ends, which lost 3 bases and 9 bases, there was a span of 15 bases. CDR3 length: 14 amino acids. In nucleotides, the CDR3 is TGTGCCATCAGTGATTTTAGGGGACAACTCACCATATATTTT. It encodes CAISDFRGQLTIYF.

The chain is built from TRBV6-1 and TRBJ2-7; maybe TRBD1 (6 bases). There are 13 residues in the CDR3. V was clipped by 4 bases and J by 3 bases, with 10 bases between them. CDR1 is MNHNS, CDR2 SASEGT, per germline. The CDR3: CASSVRQVYEQYV. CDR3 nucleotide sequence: TGTGCCAGCAGTGTTCGACAGGTCTACGAGCAGTACGTC.

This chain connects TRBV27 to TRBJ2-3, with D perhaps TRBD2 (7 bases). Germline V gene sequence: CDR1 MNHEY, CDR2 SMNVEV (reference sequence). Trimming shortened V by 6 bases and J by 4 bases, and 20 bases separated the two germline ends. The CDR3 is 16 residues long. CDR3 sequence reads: CASRGWGGQVADTQYF. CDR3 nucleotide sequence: TGTGCCAGCAGAGGGTGGGGGGGGCAGGTGGCAGATACGCAGTATTTT.

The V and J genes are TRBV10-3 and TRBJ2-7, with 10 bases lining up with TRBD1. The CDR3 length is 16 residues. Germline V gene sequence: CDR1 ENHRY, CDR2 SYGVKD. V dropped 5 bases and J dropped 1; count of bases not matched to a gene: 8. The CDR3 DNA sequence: TGTGCCATCAGTTTGGGGGGACAGGGGAGGTCCTACGAGCAGTACTTC. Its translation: CAISLGGQGRSYEQYF.

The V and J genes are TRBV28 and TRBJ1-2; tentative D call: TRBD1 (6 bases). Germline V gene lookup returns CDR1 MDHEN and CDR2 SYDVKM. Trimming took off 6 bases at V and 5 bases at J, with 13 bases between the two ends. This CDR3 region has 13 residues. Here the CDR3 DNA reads TGTGCCAGCAGAGACAGGCTACCATATGGCTACACCTTC. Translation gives CASRDRLPYGYTF.

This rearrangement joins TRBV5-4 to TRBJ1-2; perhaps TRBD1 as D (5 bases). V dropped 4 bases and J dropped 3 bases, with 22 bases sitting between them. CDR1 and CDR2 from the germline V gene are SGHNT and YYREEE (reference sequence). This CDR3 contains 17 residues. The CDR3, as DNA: TGTGCCAGCAGCGGGCCCCCGGGGGAAGATATGGACTATGGCTACACCTTC. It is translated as CASSGPPGEDMDYGYTF.

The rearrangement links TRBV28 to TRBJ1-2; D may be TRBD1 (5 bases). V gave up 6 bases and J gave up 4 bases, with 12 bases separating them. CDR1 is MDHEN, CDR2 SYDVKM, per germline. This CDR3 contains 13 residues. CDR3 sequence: CASSRGASYGYTF. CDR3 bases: TGTGCCAGCAGCCGCGGGGCGAGCTATGGCTACACCTTC.

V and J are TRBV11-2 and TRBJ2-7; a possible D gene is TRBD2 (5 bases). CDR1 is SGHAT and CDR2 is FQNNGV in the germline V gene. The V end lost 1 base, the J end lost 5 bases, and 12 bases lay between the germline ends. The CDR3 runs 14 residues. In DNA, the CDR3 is TGTGCCAGCAGCTTAGGACTCACGGGGAACGAGCAGTACTTC. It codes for CASSLGLTGNEQYF.

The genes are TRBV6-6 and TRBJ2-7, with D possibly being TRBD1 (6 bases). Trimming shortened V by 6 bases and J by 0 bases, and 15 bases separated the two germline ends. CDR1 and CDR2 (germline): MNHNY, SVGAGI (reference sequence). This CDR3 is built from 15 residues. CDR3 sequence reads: CASSPPGASSYEQYF. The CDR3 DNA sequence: TGTGCCAGCAGCCCTCCAGGGGCGTCCTCCTACGAGCAGTACTTC.

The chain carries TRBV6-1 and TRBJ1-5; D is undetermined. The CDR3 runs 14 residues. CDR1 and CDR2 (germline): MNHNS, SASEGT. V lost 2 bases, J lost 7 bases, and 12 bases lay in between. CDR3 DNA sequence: TGTGCCAGCAGTGAAATTAACAGAGGGCAGCCCCAGCATTTT. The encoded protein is CASSEINRGQPQHF.

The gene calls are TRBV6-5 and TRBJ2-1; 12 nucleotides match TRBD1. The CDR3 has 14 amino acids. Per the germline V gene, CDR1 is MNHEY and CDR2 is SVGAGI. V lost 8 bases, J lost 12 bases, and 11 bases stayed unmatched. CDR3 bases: TGTGCCAGCGGAAAGGGGGACAGGGGGCCCGGGCAGTTCTTC. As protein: CASGKGDRGPGQFF.

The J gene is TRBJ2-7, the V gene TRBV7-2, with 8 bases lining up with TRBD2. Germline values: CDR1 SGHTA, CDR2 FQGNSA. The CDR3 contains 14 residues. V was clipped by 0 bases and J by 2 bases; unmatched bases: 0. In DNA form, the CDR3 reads TGTGCCAGCAGCTTAGCCGGGGGGGCCTACGAGCAGTACGTC. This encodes CASSLAGGAYEQYV.

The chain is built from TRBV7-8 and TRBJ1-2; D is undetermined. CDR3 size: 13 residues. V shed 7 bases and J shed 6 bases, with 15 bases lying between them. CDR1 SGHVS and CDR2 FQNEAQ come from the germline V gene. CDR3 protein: CASTSLEGNGYTF. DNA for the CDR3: TGTGCCAGCACCTCCCTTGAGGGTAATGGCTACACCTTC. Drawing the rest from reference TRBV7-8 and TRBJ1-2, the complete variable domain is GAGVSQSPRYKVAKRGQDVALRCDPISGHVSLFWYQQALGQGPEFLTYFQNEAQLDKSGLPSDRFFAERPEGSVSTLKIQRTQQEDSAVYLCASTSLEGNGYTFGSGTRLTVV.

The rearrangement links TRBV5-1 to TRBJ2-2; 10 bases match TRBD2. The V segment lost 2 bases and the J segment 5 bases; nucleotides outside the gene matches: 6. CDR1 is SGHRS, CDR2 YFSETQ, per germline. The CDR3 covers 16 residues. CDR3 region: CASSFNSGGRTGELFF. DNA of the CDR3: TGCGCCAGCAGCTTCAATAGCGGGGGGAGAACCGGGGAGCTGTTTTTT.

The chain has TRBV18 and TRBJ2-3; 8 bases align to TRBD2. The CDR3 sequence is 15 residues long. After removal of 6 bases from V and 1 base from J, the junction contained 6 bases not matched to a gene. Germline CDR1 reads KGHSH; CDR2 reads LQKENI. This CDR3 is CASSLTTSGTDTQYF. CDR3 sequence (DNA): TGTGCCAGCTCCCTTACGACTAGCGGCACAGATACGCAGTATTTT.

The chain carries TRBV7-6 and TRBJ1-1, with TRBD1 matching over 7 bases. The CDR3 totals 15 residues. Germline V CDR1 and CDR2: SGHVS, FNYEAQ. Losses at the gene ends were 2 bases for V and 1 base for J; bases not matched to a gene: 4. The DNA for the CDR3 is TGTGCCAGCAGCTTAATGGCAGGGGGGAACACTGAAGCTTTCTTT. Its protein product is CASSLMAGGNTEAFF.

The CDR3 reads CASSPGQGSDYGYTF. In DNA, the CDR3 is TGTGCCAGCAGCCCTGGACAGGGTTCCGACTATGGCTACACCTTC. The chain is built from TRBV7-9 and TRBJ1-2; 8 bases agree with TRBD1. Germline V gives CDR1 SEHNR, CDR2 FQNEAQ (reference sequence). Trimming removed 5 bases from V and 3 bases from J; junction bases left unmatched: 8. The length of the CDR3 is 15 residues.

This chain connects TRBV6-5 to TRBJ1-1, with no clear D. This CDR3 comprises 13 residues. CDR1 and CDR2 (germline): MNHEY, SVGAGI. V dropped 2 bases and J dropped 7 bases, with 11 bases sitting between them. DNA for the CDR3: TGTGCCAGCAGTTACAGGAGGGAAAATGAAGCTTTCTTT. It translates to CASSYRRENEAFF.